This T cell receptor (beta chain) was obtained from a study of CD8+ T cells in alopecia areata (dated by TCRdb to between 2017 and 2018). About the study as a whole: Treated patients were enrolled in an open-label pilot trial of oral tofacitinib, 5 to 10 mg twice daily, for moderate-to-severe alopecia areata. Scalp tissue and sorted CD4+ and CD8+ peripheral blood T cells from patchy and totalis/universalis alopecia areata patients and from healthy controls were covered by human TCRbeta sequencing. Amplification of TCRbeta CDR3 regions was done by immunoSEQ multiplex PCR using 35 Vbeta forward primers and 13 Jbeta reverse primers. Patients on tofacitinib were biopsied at baseline and after 4 and 24 weeks of treatment, and several of the patients also had a later scalp biopsy. Tofacitinib was administered for 6 to 18 months, and 6 months of follow-up off drug were then conducted to assess delayed response and recurrence. RNA was extracted with the PAXgene miRNA kit for fixed scalp, the miRNeasy kit for PBMCs, and the RNeasy kit for mouse skin. The study used high-throughput TCRbeta sequencing to examine T cell clonal expansion in alopecia areata, in both the C3H/HeJ mouse model and human patients. Clonality in the scalp was compared among normal scalp (n=4), patchy alopecia areata scalp (n=8), and alopecia totalis/universalis scalp (n=8).

What the research found in general, with its limitations: Resident alphabeta T cells in normal human skin are also sequenced, complicating scalp TCR repertoire analysis, unlike mouse skin dominated by gammadelta T cells. TCR sequences shared between patients were less clear than in mice, possibly partly because of HLA diversity in the patient population. Higher clonality and more expanded CD8+ clones were observed in lesional scalp than in normal scalp, particularly in alopecia totalis/universalis, a finding suggestive of antigenic drive.

Libraries were prepared through the immunoSEQ multiplex PCR assay. RNA was extracted from all samples and reverse transcribed into cDNA as template for TCR sequencing. SuperScript III was used to make first-strand cDNA, primed with a 2:1 mix of oligo-dT and random hexamers. Amplification bias was assessed with a synthetic immune receptor repertoire, and residual bias was removed computationally. The study's processing was this. Raw reads were preprocessed for error removal, and CDR3 was defined according to IMGT conventions as running from the conserved cysteine to phenylalanine. To get clonality, Shannon entropy was normalized by log2 of the number of productive unique TCRs and the result was subtracted from 1. Whether scalp clones were CD4 or CD8 was inferred by matching scalp TCRbeta sequences against CD4 and CD8 repertoires sorted from blood. TCRdb limited this immuneACCESS table to in-frame rearrangements with V and J called. A share of clones is missing; checked studies link under half to unresolved V genes, and the rest is unexplained. V, J and clone size are taken as reported in that table, and D and trimming were inferred from the DNA itself. For this sample there are 69,000 or so clones; roughly 57% appear just once. The ten largest clones take up approximately 15% of the sample.

The meaning of the sample's time point label: baseline before oral tofacitinib. Lesional scalp punch biopsies and peripheral blood were collected from alopecia areata patients. PBMCs were isolated by density centrifugation and stained for CD3, CD4 and CD8, and CD4+ and CD8+ T cells were sorted on a FACSAria. As to this clone: What this receptor recognizes is not known. Base qualities are not provided; no much larger clone lies one nucleotide away.

The CDR1 and CDR2 encoded by the germline V gene are SQVTM and ANQGSEA. The CDR3 spans 14 residues, from the cysteine through the phenylalanine. The retained sequence is limited to the CDR3, 42 bases, with the frame set at the first base. Cut back by 1 base and 1 base, the V and J ends lie 10 bases apart. The clonotype originates from a human donor with alopecia areata. The starting material was CD8+ T cells sorted from blood, obtained at week 0. The rearranged chain carries TRBV29-1 and TRBJ1-1; the D segment cannot be called with confidence. The CDR3 has the sequence CSVEGRGGNTEAFF. The DNA is as follows: TGCAGCGTTGAAGGGCGTGGTGGGAACACTGAAGCTTTCTTT. The reference TRBV29-1 and TRBJ1-1 proteins fill in what lies around the CDR3, so the full variable domain reads SAVISQKPSRDICQRGTSLTIQCQVDSQVTMMFWYRQQPGQSLTLIATANQGSEATYESGFVIDKFPISRPNLTFSTLTVSNMSPEDSSIYLCSVEGRGGNTEAFFGQGTRLTVV.